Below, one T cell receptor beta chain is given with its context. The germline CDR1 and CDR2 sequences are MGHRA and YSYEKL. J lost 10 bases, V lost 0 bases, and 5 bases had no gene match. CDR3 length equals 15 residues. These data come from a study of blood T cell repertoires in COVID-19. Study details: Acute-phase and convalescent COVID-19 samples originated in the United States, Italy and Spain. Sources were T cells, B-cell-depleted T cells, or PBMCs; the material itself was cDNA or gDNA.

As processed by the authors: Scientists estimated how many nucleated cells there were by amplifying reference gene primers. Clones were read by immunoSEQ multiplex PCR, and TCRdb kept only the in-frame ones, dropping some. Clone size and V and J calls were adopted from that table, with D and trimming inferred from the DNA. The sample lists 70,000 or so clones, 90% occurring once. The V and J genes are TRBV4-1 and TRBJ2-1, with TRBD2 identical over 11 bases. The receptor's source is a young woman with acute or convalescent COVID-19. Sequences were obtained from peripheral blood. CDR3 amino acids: CASSQEGLAVMEQFF. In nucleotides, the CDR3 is TGCGCCAGCAGCCAAGAGGGACTAGCGGTCATGGAGCAGTTCTTC.